These 20 T cell receptor beta chains share one sample of origin, sequenced in a study of T cell changes during pregnancy in multiple sclerosis. Measured with immunoSEQ multiplex PCR; TCRdb has only the in-frame clones, and not every one. The sample records 42,000 or so clones, 94% being singletons. The specimen comprised CD4+ T cells from peripheral blood mononuclear cells, sampled after pregnancy. The receptors shown here come from a female donor with multiple sclerosis, enrolled in a pregnancy study.

The V gene is TRBV6-1, the J gene TRBJ1-2; D gene uncertain. The CDR3 is made up of 10 amino acids. V lost 7 bases, J lost 6 bases, and 6 bases lay in between. Per germline, CDR1 MNHNS and CDR2 SASEGT. The CDR3 DNA is TGTGCCAGCACTAAGAATGGCTACACCTTC. Amino acids: CASTKNGYTF.

V is TRBV10-3 and J is TRBJ1-2; D is unresolved. The CDR3 is 16 residues long. Germline V gives CDR1 ENHRY, CDR2 SYGVKD. V lost 2 bases to trimming and J lost 7 bases, with 20 bases between them. DNA for the CDR3: TGTGCCATCAGTGAGGCTTTGGGCTCGATCGTCGGTGGCTACACCTTC. As protein: CAISEALGSIVGGYTF.

This clone was detected once. The genes are TRBV5-1 and TRBJ2-2, with D maybe TRBD2 (7 bases). The germline V gene has CDR1 SGHRS and CDR2 YFSETQ. This CDR3 has 16 residues. V dropped 4 bases and J dropped 9 bases, with 22 bases sitting between them. The CDR3: CASSISSGGRDRELFF. CDR3 nucleotide sequence: TGCGCCAGCAGCATATCGTCGGGGGGCAGGGACCGGGAGCTGTTTTTT.

The rearrangement links TRBV6-4 to TRBJ2-1, with 9 bases aligning to TRBD2. This CDR3 contains 13 residues. The junction had 6 bases not matched to a gene; V was cut back by 5 bases and J by 10 bases. Germline CDR1 and CDR2: MRHNA and SNTAGT. CDR3 sequence: CASSPVAGVEQFF. Written as DNA, the CDR3 is TGTGCCAGCAGTCCAGTAGCGGGGGTCGAGCAGTTCTTC.

The count of this clone is one. The chain has TRBV5-5 and TRBJ2-1; 9 bases agree with TRBD2. Losses at the gene ends were 3 bases for V and 8 bases for J; bases not matched to a gene: 9. Germline V gene sequence: CDR1 SGHKS, CDR2 YYEKEE (reference sequence). The length of the CDR3 is 15 residues. This CDR3 is CASSSGTSWLHEQFF. The CDR3 nucleotides read TGTGCCAGCAGCTCCGGGACTAGCTGGTTGCATGAGCAGTTCTTC.

The V and J genes are TRBV18 and TRBJ2-1; 12 bases align to TRBD2. V was clipped by 2 bases and J by 4 bases; unmatched bases: 6. This CDR3 has 17 residues. Germline-derived CDR1 and CDR2 are KGHSH and LQKENI. The CDR3 sequence: CASSPRTSGDPYNEQFF. The CDR3 DNA reads TGTGCCAGCTCACCAAGGACTAGCGGGGACCCGTACAATGAGCAGTTCTTC.

V usage is TRBV19 and J usage is TRBJ2-7, with D possibly TRBD2 on 5 matching bases. The germline gives CDR1 LNHDA, CDR2 SQIVND (reference sequence). The CDR3 spans 13 residues. The germline V and J ends were trimmed by 5 bases and 6 bases, with 14 bases remaining between them. Here the CDR3 reads CASSYGLRGEQYF. In DNA, the CDR3 is TGTGCCAGTAGTTATGGCCTACGGGGCGAGCAGTACTTC.

This chain joins TRBV6-5 and TRBJ2-2, with a tentative D call TRBD1 (5 bases). This CDR3 has 13 residues. V lost 7 bases, J lost 5 bases, and 11 bases lay in between. Germline V lookup: CDR1 MNHEY, CDR2 SVGAGI. CDR3 region: CASTRGITGELFF. The CDR3 DNA reads TGTGCCAGCACAAGGGGAATTACCGGGGAGCTGTTTTTT.

The gene calls are TRBV9 and TRBJ2-2, with 7 nucleotides matching TRBD2. CDR1 is SGDLS and CDR2 is YYNGEE in the germline V gene. V trimming: 0 bases; J trimming: 2 bases; junction bases outside the gene matches: 10. This CDR3 has 18 residues. Here the CDR3 DNA reads TGTGCCAGCAGCGTAGTTAGCGGGTACCCAACCAACACCGGGGAGCTGTTTTTT. Translating it yields CASSVVSGYPTNTGELFF. Full variable domain (missing parts from reference TRBV9 and TRBJ2-2): DSGVTQTPKHLITATGQRVTLRCSPRSGDLSVYWYQQSLDQGLQFLIQYYNGEERAKGNILERFSAQQFPDLHSELNLSSLELGDSALYFCASSVVSGYPTNTGELFFGEGSRLTVL.

This clone was counted once. The chain uses TRBV30 and TRBJ1-1; D possibly corresponds to TRBD1 (5 bases). The germline V and J ends were trimmed by 4 bases and 7 bases, with 22 bases remaining between them. This CDR3 contains 15 residues. Germline loops: CDR1 GTSNPN, CDR2 SVGIG (reference sequence). CDR3 nucleotide sequence: TGTGCCTGGAATTGGGAGGGCAGGCGGACAATTGAAGCTTTCTTT. It specifies CAWNWEGRRTIEAFF.

The V call is TRBV7-6, the J call TRBJ1-2, with 7 bases matching TRBD1. The CDR3 totals 15 residues. V lost 1 base, J lost 4 bases, and 6 bases stayed unmatched. Germline V gene lookup returns CDR1 SGHVS and CDR2 FNYEAQ. In nucleotides, the CDR3 is TGTGCCAGCAGCTTAGGGCCGGACAGGTCCTATGGCTACACCTTC. Protein product: CASSLGPDRSYGYTF.

The chain combines TRBV9 with TRBJ1-2, with TRBD1 matching 11 bases. This CDR3 has 15 amino acids. With 3 bases clipped from V and 4 bases from J, the junction kept 5 bases outside the gene matches. Per the germline V gene, CDR1 is SGDLS and CDR2 is YYNGEE. The CDR3 DNA reads TGTGCCAGCAGCGAGGGACAGGGGGTCCTCTATGGCTACACCTTC. It codes for CASSEGQGVLYGYTF.

The chain has TRBV9 and TRBJ1-2; perhaps TRBD1 as D (5 bases). Germline V gives CDR1 SGDLS, CDR2 YYNGEE. The CDR3 is 14 residues long. Trimming shortened V by 3 bases and J by 8 bases, and 17 bases separated the two germline ends. CDR3 in DNA: TGTGCCAGCAGCGGTGGGGGAGGGTTCAACGGCTACACCTTC. The encoded protein is CASSGGGGFNGYTF.

The rearrangement joins TRBV5-6 to TRBJ2-7, with 10 positions matching TRBD1. The CDR3 extends over 13 amino acids. Trimming took 7 bases from V and 5 from J; bases not matched to a gene: 6. Germline V gives CDR1 SGHDT, CDR2 YYEEEE. The CDR3 here is CASARDRGNEQYF. The DNA for the CDR3 is TGTGCCAGCGCAAGGGACAGGGGAAACGAGCAGTACTTC.

J is TRBJ1-1 and V is TRBV14; 12 bases are a match to TRBD1. Germline V lookup: CDR1 SGHDN, CDR2 FVKESK. The CDR3 spans 17 residues. Losses at the gene ends were 4 bases for V and 5 bases for J; bases not matched to a gene: 11. The CDR3 loop reads CASSPVWGQGAFTEAFF. CDR3 sequence (DNA): TGTGCCAGCAGCCCGGTGTGGGGACAGGGGGCTTTTACTGAAGCTTTCTTT.

The chain recombines TRBV9 with TRBJ2-3, with 9 bases fitting TRBD2. The CDR3 has 16 amino acids. Germline CDR1 is SGDLS and CDR2 is YYNGEE. J was trimmed by 6 bases and V by 0 bases; bases with no gene match: 8. The CDR3 DNA reads as TGTGCCAGCAGCGTAGATTTAGCGGGGGCCAAGGATACGCAGTATTTT. Amino acid sequence: CASSVDLAGAKDTQYF.

The gene calls are TRBV7-3 and TRBJ2-7; a weak D match, TRBD1 (5 bases). The germline V gene encodes CDR1 SGHTA and CDR2 FQGTGA. The CDR3 is made up of 13 amino acids. Deletions cut 2 bases from V and 6 bases from J, with 11 bases between. The CDR3 region is CASSLYRSTEQYF. The CDR3, as DNA: TGTGCCAGCAGCTTATACAGGAGCACCGAGCAGTACTTC.

This chain connects TRBV7-3 to TRBJ2-2, with a weak D call TRBD2 (6 bases). The V and J ends lost 5 bases and 1 base respectively, with 11 bases between them. Germline CDR1 is SGHTA and CDR2 is FQGTGA. This CDR3 is 15 amino acids long. The CDR3 loop is CASSPSRGNTGELFF. The CDR3 DNA reads TGTGCCAGCAGCCCCTCGCGGGGGAACACCGGGGAGCTGTTTTTT.

The chain has TRBV2 and TRBJ2-1; no definite D call. The CDR3 consists of 13 residues. Trimming took 2 bases from V and 4 from J, leaving 6 bases between them. Germline V gene sequence: CDR1 SNHLY, CDR2 FYNNEI. In DNA, the CDR3 is TGTGCCAGCAGTGAACGGTCATACAATGAGCAGTTCTTC. Amino acid sequence: CASSERSYNEQFF. The full variable domain, in which reference TRBV2 and TRBJ2-1 provide the parts outside the CDR3, is EPEVTQTPSHQVTQMGQEVILRCVPISNHLYFYWYRQILGQKVEFLVSFYNNEISEKSEIFDDQFSVERPDGSNFTLKIRSTKLEDSAMYFCASSERSYNEQFFGPGTRLTVL.

The chain joins TRBV11-2 to TRBJ2-7; TRBD1 might be the D (6 bases). Germline V CDR1 and CDR2: SGHAT, FQNNGV. V was clipped by 1 base and J by 2 bases, with 15 bases between them. The CDR3 totals 16 residues. CDR3 DNA: TGTGCCAGCAGCTTAGGGAGAAAGGCAGGGGCCTACGAGCAGTACTTC. This sequence encodes CASSLGRKAGAYEQYF.